The 26 T cell receptor beta chains in this list originate from one sample, sequenced in a study of cytomegalovirus exposure and HLA in healthy donors. The PCR had 60 Vbeta and 13 Jbeta primers. Profiled with immunoSEQ multiplex PCR; TCRdb holds only in-frame clones, not every one. In the table there are around 130,000 clones, approximately 80% of which are singletons. Specimen: PBMCs. These receptors were obtained from a girl aged 2-10 years in good health and CMV-seronegative.

The gene calls are TRBV6-6 and TRBJ1-1; tentatively, D is TRBD1 (5 bases). CDR1 is MNHNY, CDR2 SVGAGI, per germline (reference sequence). CDR3 length: 15 amino acids. The ends were cut back, 0 bases at V and 1 base at J, with 9 bases in the middle. CDR3 residues: CASSYSPGPNTEAFF. The CDR3 DNA is TGTGCCAGCAGTTACTCGCCAGGGCCGAACACTGAAGCTTTCTTT.

This chain links TRBV29-1 with TRBJ2-7; maybe TRBD2 (5 bases). The V and J ends lost 1 base and 0 bases respectively, with 16 bases between them. The CDR3 is made up of 16 amino acids. Germline values: CDR1 SQVTM, CDR2 ANQGSEA. As DNA, the CDR3 is TGCAGCGTTGAAGGGCCGTCCGGAGGAGGCTCCTACGAGCAGTACTTC. It yields the protein CSVEGPSGGGSYEQYF.

This chain connects TRBV6-5 to TRBJ2-1, with 7 bases identical to TRBD1. The V gene end was trimmed by 0 bases and the J gene end by 4 bases; junction bases not matched to a gene: 3. Germline assignment: CDR1 MNHEY and CDR2 SVGAGI. The CDR3 sequence is 15 residues long. This CDR3 is CASSYSRQGYNEQFF. CDR3 DNA: TGTGCCAGCAGTTACTCGCGACAGGGATACAATGAGCAGTTCTTC.

This clone was found once. V gene TRBV7-3 combines with J gene TRBJ2-1; 9 bases line up with TRBD2. This CDR3 region has 17 residues. Looked up from germline, CDR1 is SGHTA and CDR2 is FQGTGA. Losses at the gene ends were 1 base for V and 5 bases for J; bases not matched to a gene: 9. CDR3 sequence reads: CASSLIAGGLSNNEQFF. DNA for the CDR3: TGTGCCAGCAGCTTAATTGCGGGAGGGCTAAGTAACAATGAGCAGTTCTTC. Full variable domain (rest looked up from reference TRBV7-3 and TRBJ2-1): GAGVSQTPSNKVTEKGKYVELRCDPISGHTALYWYRQSLGQGPEFLIYFQGTGAADDSGLPNDRFFAVRPEGSVSTLKIQRTERGDSAVYLCASSLIAGGLSNNEQFFGPGTRLTVL.

The chain couples TRBV7-2 to TRBJ2-3, with a tentative D call TRBD1 (5 bases). V was pared by 2 bases and J by 5 bases, with 14 bases between. The germline V gene encodes CDR1 SGHTA and CDR2 FQGNSA. This CDR3 has 15 residues. This chain's CDR3 is CASSLPGSERDTQYF. In nucleotides, the CDR3 is TGTGCCAGCAGCTTACCAGGGTCGGAGAGAGATACGCAGTATTTT.

The genes are TRBV2 and TRBJ2-5; 8 bases map to TRBD1. The J call is in doubt because the DNA end fits TRBJ2-7 better. CDR1 and CDR2 (germline): SNHLY, FYNNEI. The CDR3 has 15 amino acids. The CDR3 DNA sequence: TGTGCCAGCAGTGACGAGCAGGGGGCCTCCTACGAGCAGTACTTC. Translated, it gives CASSDEQGASYEQYF.

This rearrangement joins TRBV29-1 to TRBJ1-3; TRBD1 matches 9 bases. V dropped 7 bases and J dropped 4; count of bases not matched to a gene: 14. The CDR3 covers 16 residues. CDR1 is SQVTM, CDR2 ANQGSEA, per germline. The DNA of the CDR3 is TGCAGCGCCACTTGGACGGGACAGGGTAGGGGAAACACCATATATTTT. This sequence encodes CSATWTGQGRGNTIYF.

The chain links TRBV9 to TRBJ2-5, with D possibly matching TRBD2 (6 bases). Germline V gene lookup returns CDR1 SGDLS and CDR2 YYNGEE. The ends were cut back, 0 bases at V and 1 base at J, with 10 bases in the middle. The CDR3 is 15 amino acids. The CDR3 coding sequence is TGTGCCAGCAGCGTAGGCCCGACTAGCCAAGAGACCCAGTACTTC. Amino acid sequence: CASSVGPTSQETQYF. Supplemented by reference TRBV9 and TRBJ2-5, the full variable domain reads DSGVTQTPKHLITATGQRVTLRCSPRSGDLSVYWYQQSLDQGLQFLIQYYNGEERAKGNILERFSAQQFPDLHSELNLSSLELGDSALYFCASSVGPTSQETQYFGPGTRLLVL.

The V gene is TRBV15, the J gene TRBJ1-4, with D perhaps matching TRBD1 (6 bases). This CDR3 has 14 amino acids. CDR1 is LNHNV, CDR2 YYDKDF, per germline (reference sequence). Trimming took 3 bases from V and 8 from J, leaving 13 bases between them. In nucleotides, the CDR3 is TGTGCCACCAGCAGGGACAGAGGAGGCGAAAAACTGTTTTTT. Translation gives CATSRDRGGEKLFF.

This clone was found a few times. The chain recombines TRBV6-5 with TRBJ1-3; 7 nucleotides agree with TRBD1. This CDR3 spans 15 amino acids. V was clipped by 5 bases and J by 2 bases; unmatched bases: 6. Germline V gene sequence: CDR1 MNHEY, CDR2 SVGAGI. The CDR3 DNA is TGTGCCAGCAGTCGGCTTGGACAGGCTGGAAACACCATATATTTT. Translated, it gives CASSRLGQAGNTIYF.

The chain employs TRBV28 and TRBJ2-1, with 9 bases fitting TRBD1. This CDR3 has 15 residues. V lost 6 bases, J lost 6 bases, and 9 bases stayed unmatched. Per germline, CDR1 MDHEN and CDR2 SYDVKM. CDR3 nucleotide sequence: TGTGCCAGCAGAAGGGGAGGGACAGGGCGCAATGAGCAGTTCTTC. Its translation is CASRRGGTGRNEQFF.

V usage is TRBV6-6 and J usage is TRBJ1-5, with TRBD1 as a possible D gene (6 bases). The CDR3 has 15 residues. Trimming removed 5 bases from V and 2 bases from J, with 13 bases in between. Per the germline V gene, CDR1 is MNHNY and CDR2 is SVGAGI (reference sequence). Written as DNA, the CDR3 is TGTGCCAGCAGTGGCCCAGGGGCGGGCAATCAGCCCCAGCATTTT. Its protein product is CASSGPGAGNQPQHF.

This clone is a singleton in its sample. The chain has TRBV28 and TRBJ1-4; 9 bases are a match to TRBD1. The CDR3 is made up of 14 amino acids. J lost 4 bases, V lost 6 bases, and 3 bases had no gene match. The germline V gene has CDR1 MDHEN and CDR2 SYDVKM. The CDR3 protein is CASRGDRVNEKLFF. For the CDR3, the DNA is TGTGCCAGCAGAGGGGACAGGGTTAATGAAAAACTGTTTTTT.

This clone came up a few times. The gene calls are TRBV28 and TRBJ1-1; D gene uncertain. The CDR3 totals 14 residues. V lost 0 bases, J lost 2 bases, and 7 bases lay in between. CDR1 is MDHEN and CDR2 is SYDVKM in the germline V gene. The CDR3 is CASSLWRYNTEAFF. CDR3 in DNA: TGTGCCAGCAGTTTATGGCGGTACAACACTGAAGCTTTCTTT.

The chain employs TRBV27 and TRBJ2-1, with D perhaps TRBD2 (5 bases). The CDR3 length is 16 residues. Trimming pared 6 bases from V and 5 bases from J, leaving 20 bases between. The germline V gene encodes CDR1 MNHEY and CDR2 SMNVEV (reference sequence). CDR3 coding DNA: TGTGCCAGCAGCACCAAAACTAGGGCTTTCAACAATGAGCAGTTCTTC. This translates into CASSTKTRAFNNEQFF.

The chain carries TRBV6-1 and TRBJ2-3, with 8 bases lining up with TRBD1. CDR3 length: 20 residues. Germline V CDR1 and CDR2: MNHNS, SASEGT. Trimming cost V 4 bases and J 4 bases; bases outside gene matches: 22. CDR3 coding DNA: TGTGCCAGCAGTGCGGCGCGGGCGCCCGACACAGGGGGTTTTGCAGATACGCAGTATTTT. It encodes CASSAARAPDTGGFADTQYF.

This chain connects TRBV4-3 to TRBJ2-3; 10 positions agree with TRBD2. CDR1 is LGHNA and CDR2 is YSLEER in the germline V gene. With 0 bases clipped from V and 6 bases from J, the junction kept 6 bases outside the gene matches. The CDR3 has 16 amino acids. This CDR3 reads CASSQEGASGGDTQYF. For the CDR3, the DNA is TGCGCCAGCAGCCAAGAGGGGGCTAGCGGGGGTGATACGCAGTATTTT.

The rearrangement uses TRBV2 and TRBJ2-5; 8 bases are shared with TRBD1. The germline gives CDR1 SNHLY, CDR2 FYNNEI. The CDR3 is made up of 16 amino acids. The V and J ends lost 6 bases and 5 bases, in that order; junction bases with no gene match: 14. CDR3 amino acids: CASSSFGQGAWETQYF. In nucleotides, the CDR3 is TGTGCCAGCAGCTCATTCGGACAGGGTGCCTGGGAGACCCAGTACTTC.

The chain carries TRBV29-1 and TRBJ1-6, with TRBD1 matching 7 bases. The length of the CDR3 is 16 residues. Germline V CDR1 and CDR2: SQVTM, ANQGSEA. Losses at the gene ends were 0 bases for V and 10 bases for J; bases not matched to a gene: 12. CDR3 bases: TGCAGCGTTGAAGATTTAAGAACAGGGGTTGGGTCACCCCTCCACTTT. This sequence encodes CSVEDLRTGVGSPLHF.

This clone has just one count. The chain carries TRBV9 and TRBJ2-7; the match to TRBD1 covers 7 bases. CDR3 size: 14 residues. Germline values: CDR1 SGDLS, CDR2 YYNGEE. V lost 9 bases, J lost 3 bases, and 12 bases stayed unmatched. Here the CDR3 reads CANHRGKRVYEQYF. The DNA of the CDR3 is TGTGCCAACCACAGGGGTAAAAGAGTCTACGAGCAGTACTTC.

A few counts support this clone. The CDR3: CASSLVLKGTEAFF. CDR3 DNA: TGTGCCAGCAGCTTAGTCCTGAAGGGGACTGAAGCTTTCTTT. The V call is TRBV7-9, the J call TRBJ1-1; D may be TRBD1 (5 bases). Per the germline V gene, CDR1 is SEHNR and CDR2 is FQNEAQ (reference sequence). The CDR3 loop spans 14 amino acids. Between the trimmed V and J ends, which lost 1 base and 5 bases, there was a span of 11 bases.

The chain links TRBV19 to TRBJ1-2; TRBD1 matches at 8 bases. The V and J ends lost 6 bases and 1 base, in that order; junction bases with no gene match: 4. The CDR3 spans 14 residues. The germline V gene has CDR1 LNHDA and CDR2 SQIVND (reference sequence). This chain's CDR3 is CASRPTGDNYGYTF. The CDR3 DNA is TGTGCCAGTAGACCGACAGGGGATAACTATGGCTACACCTTC.

The chain carries TRBV21-1 and TRBJ2-7; the D segment call TRBD2 is taken from the table without a DNA check. TRBV21-1 is an annotated pseudogene. The CDR3 consists of 15 residues. The CDR3 DNA follows: TGTGCCAGCAGCAAAGGGGTCGGGAACTCTTACGAGCAGTACTTC. Its protein is CASSKGVGNSYEQYF.

The chain combines TRBV7-2 with TRBJ2-3; maybe TRBD1 (6 bases). The CDR3 has 12 residues. Trimming stripped 5 bases from V and 4 bases from J, with 7 bases between. CDR1 is SGHTA and CDR2 is FQGNSA in the germline V gene. The CDR3 sequence: CASSPGADTQYF. CDR3 coding DNA: TGTGCCAGCAGCCCAGGGGCAGATACGCAGTATTTT. The complete variable domain, with remaining parts taken from reference TRBV7-2 and TRBJ2-3, reads GAGVSQSPSNKVTEKGKDVELRCDPISGHTALYWYRQSLGQGLEFLIYFQGNSAPDKSGLPSDRFSAERTGGSVSTLTIQRTQQEDSAVYLCASSPGADTQYFGPGTRLTVL.

This sequence joins TRBV6-5 and TRBJ2-1; D unresolved. This CDR3 region has 13 residues. Germline CDR1 reads MNHEY; CDR2 reads SVGAGI. V was shortened by 0 bases and J by 4 bases, with 4 bases between the two germline ends. The CDR3 spells CASSYSPYNEQFF. Here the CDR3 DNA reads TGTGCCAGCAGTTACTCCCCTTACAATGAGCAGTTCTTC.

V is TRBV18 and J is TRBJ1-1, with a weak D call TRBD1 (5 bases). The V and J ends lost 0 bases and 5 bases respectively, with 19 bases between them. This CDR3 is built from 17 residues. Per germline, CDR1 KGHSH and CDR2 LQKENI. This chain's CDR3 is CASSPPVSPPGGTEAFF. In DNA, the CDR3 is TGTGCCAGCTCACCACCGGTAAGCCCCCCGGGGGGGACTGAAGCTTTCTTT.